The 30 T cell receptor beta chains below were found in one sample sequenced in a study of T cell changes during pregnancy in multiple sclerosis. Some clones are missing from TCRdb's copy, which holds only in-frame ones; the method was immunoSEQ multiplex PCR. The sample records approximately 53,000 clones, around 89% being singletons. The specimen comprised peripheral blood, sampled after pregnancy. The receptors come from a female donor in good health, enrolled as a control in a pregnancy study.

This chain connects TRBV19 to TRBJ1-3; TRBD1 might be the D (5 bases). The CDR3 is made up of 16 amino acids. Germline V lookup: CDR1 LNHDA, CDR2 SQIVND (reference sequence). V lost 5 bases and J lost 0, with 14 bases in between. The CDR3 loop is CASSLSRVRSGNTIYF. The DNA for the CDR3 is TGTGCCAGTAGTCTCTCCAGGGTTCGCTCTGGAAACACCATATATTTT.

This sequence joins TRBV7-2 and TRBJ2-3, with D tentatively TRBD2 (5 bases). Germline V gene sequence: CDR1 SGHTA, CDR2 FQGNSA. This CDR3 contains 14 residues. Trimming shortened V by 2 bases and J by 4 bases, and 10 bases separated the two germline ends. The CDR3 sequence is CASSLSGVPDTQYF. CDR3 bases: TGTGCCAGCAGCTTATCCGGGGTCCCAGATACGCAGTATTTT.

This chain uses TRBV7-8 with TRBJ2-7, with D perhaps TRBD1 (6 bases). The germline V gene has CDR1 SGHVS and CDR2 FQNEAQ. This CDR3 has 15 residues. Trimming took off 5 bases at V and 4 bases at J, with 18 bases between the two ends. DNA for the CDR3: TGTGCCAGCAGCCCTCGTATGGGGGCGGAATACGAGCAGTACTTC. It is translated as CASSPRMGAEYEQYF.

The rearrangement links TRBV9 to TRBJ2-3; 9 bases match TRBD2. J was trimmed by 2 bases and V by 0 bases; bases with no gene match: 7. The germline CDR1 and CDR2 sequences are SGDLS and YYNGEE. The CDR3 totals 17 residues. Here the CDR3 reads CASSVGAGGPHTDTQYF. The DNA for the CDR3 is TGTGCCAGCAGCGTAGGGGCGGGAGGGCCCCACACAGATACGCAGTATTTT. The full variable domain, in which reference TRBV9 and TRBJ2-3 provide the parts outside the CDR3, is DSGVTQTPKHLITATGQRVTLRCSPRSGDLSVYWYQQSLDQGLQFLIQYYNGEERAKGNILERFSAQQFPDLHSELNLSSLELGDSALYFCASSVGAGGPHTDTQYFGPGTRLTVL.

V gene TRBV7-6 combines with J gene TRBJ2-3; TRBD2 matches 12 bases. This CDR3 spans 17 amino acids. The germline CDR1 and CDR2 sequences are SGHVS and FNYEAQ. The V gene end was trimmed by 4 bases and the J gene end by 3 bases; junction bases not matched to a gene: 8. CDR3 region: CASSYKTSGGETDTQYF. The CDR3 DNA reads TGTGCCAGCAGCTATAAGACTAGCGGGGGTGAGACAGATACGCAGTATTTT. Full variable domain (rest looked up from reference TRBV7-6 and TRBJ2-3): GAGVSQSPRYKVTKRGQDVALRCDPISGHVSLYWYRQALGQGPEFLTYFNYEAQQDKSGLPNDRFSAERPEGSISTLTIQRTEQRDSAMYRCASSYKTSGGETDTQYFGPGTRLTVL.

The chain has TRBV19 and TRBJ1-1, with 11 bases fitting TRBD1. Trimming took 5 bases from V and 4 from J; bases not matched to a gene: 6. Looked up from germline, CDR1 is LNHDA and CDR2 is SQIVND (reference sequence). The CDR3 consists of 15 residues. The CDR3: CASSSTGTGGTEAFF. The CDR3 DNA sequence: TGTGCCAGTAGTTCTACCGGGACAGGGGGCACTGAAGCTTTCTTT. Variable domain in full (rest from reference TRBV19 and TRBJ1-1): DGGITQSPKYLFRKEGQNVTLSCEQNLNHDAMYWYRQDPGQGLRLIYYSQIVNDFQKGDIAEGYSVSREKKESFPLTVTSAQKNPTAFYLCASSSTGTGGTEAFFGQGTRLTVV.

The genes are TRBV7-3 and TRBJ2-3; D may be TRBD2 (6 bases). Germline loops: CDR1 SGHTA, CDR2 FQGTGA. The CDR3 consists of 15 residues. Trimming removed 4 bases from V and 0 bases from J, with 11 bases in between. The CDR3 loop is CASSSAGRSTDTQYF. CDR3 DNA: TGTGCCAGCAGCTCGGCGGGAAGAAGCACAGATACGCAGTATTTT.

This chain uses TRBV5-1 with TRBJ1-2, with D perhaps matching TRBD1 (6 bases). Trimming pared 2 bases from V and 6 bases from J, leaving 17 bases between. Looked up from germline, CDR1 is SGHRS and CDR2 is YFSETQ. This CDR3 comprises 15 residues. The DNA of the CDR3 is TGCGCCAGCAGCTTCGCTGAACGTAACAGGGATGGCTACACCTTC. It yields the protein CASSFAERNRDGYTF.

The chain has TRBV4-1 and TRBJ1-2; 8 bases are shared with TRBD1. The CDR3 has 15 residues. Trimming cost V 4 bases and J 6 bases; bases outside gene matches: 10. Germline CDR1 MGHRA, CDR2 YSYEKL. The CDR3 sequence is CASSRNQGAFDGYTF. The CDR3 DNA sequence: TGCGCCAGCAGCCGAAACCAGGGGGCGTTCGATGGCTACACCTTC.

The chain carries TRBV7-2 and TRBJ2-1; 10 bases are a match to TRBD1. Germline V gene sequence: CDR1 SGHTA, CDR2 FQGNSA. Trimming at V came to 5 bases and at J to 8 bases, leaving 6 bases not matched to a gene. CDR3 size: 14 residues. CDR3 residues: CASSPRDRGYEQFF. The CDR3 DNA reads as TGTGCCAGCAGCCCGAGGGACAGGGGCTATGAGCAGTTCTTC.

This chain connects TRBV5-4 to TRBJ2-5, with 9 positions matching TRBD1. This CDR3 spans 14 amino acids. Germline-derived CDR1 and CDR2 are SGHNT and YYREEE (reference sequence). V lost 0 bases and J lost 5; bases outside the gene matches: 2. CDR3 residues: CASSLDRGRETQYF. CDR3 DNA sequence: TGTGCCAGCAGCTTGGACAGGGGGCGGGAGACCCAGTACTTC.

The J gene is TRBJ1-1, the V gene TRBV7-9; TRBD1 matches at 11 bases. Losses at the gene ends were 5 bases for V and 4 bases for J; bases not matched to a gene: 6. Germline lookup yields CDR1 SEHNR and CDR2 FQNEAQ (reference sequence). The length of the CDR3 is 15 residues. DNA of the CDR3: TGTGCCAGCAGCCTGCCCGGGACAGGGGGCACTGAAGCTTTCTTT. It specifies CASSLPGTGGTEAFF.

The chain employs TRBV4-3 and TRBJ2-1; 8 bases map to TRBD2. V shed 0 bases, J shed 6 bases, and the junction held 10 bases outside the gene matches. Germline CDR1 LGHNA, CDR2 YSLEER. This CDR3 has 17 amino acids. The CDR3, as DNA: TGCGCCAGCAGCCAAGATATAGGGACTAGTTCGATCAATGAGCAGTTCTTC. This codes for CASSQDIGTSSINEQFF.

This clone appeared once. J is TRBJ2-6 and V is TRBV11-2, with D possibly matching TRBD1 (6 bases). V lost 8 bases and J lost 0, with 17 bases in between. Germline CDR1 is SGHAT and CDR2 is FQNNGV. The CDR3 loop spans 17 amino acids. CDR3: CASGKLQGPSGANVLTF. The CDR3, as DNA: TGTGCCAGCGGCAAATTACAGGGACCCTCTGGGGCCAACGTCCTGACTTTC.

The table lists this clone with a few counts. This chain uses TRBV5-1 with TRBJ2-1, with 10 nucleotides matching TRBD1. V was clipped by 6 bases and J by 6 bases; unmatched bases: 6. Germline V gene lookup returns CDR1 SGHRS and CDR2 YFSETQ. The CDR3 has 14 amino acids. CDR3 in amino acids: CASKGQGSANEQFF. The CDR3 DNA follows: TGCGCCAGCAAGGGACAGGGGTCGGCCAATGAGCAGTTCTTC.

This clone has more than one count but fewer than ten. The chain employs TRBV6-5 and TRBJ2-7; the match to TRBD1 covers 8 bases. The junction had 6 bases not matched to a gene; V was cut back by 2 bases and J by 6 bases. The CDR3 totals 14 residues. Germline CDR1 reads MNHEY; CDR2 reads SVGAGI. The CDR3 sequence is CASSYHGTGGEQYF. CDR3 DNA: TGTGCCAGCAGTTACCACGGGACAGGAGGCGAGCAGTACTTC.

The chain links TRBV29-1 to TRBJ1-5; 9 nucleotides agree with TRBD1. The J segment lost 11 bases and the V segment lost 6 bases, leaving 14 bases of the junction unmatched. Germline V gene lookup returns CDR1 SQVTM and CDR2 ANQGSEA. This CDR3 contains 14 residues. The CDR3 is CSVPGGQGLGTQHF. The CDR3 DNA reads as TGCAGCGTACCCGGAGGACAGGGGCTCGGCACCCAGCATTTT.

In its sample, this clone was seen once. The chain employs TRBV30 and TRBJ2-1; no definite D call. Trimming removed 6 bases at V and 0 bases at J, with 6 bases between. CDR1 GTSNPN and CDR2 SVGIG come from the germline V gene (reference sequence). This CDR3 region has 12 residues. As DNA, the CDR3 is TGTGCCTGCATCCACTCCTACAATGAGCAGTTCTTC. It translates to CACIHSYNEQFF. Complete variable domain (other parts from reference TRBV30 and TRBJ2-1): SQTIHQWPATLVQPVGSPLSLECTVEGTSNPNLYWYRQAAGRGLQLLFYSVGIGQISSEVPQNLSASRPQDRQFILSSKKLLLSDSGFYLCACIHSYNEQFFGPGTRLTVL.

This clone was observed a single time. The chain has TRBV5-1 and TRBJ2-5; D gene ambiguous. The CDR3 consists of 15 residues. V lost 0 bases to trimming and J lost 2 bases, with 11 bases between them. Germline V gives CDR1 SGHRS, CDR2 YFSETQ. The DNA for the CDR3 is TGCGCCAGCAGCTTGGGGCAGCTACTACAAGAGACCCAGTACTTC. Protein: CASSLGQLLQETQYF.

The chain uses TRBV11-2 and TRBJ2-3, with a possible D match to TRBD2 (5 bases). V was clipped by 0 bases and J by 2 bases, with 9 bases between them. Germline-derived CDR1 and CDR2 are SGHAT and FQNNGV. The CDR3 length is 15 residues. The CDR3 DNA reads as TGTGCCAGCAGCTTAGAGCTAGCCCTCACAGATACGCAGTATTTT. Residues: CASSLELALTDTQYF.

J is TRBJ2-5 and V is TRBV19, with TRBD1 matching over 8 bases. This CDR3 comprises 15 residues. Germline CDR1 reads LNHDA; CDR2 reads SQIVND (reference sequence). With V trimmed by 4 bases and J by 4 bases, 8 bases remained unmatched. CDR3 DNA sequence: TGTGCCAGTAGTACTGGGACAGGCGGAGGAGAGACCCAGTACTTC. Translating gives CASSTGTGGGETQYF.

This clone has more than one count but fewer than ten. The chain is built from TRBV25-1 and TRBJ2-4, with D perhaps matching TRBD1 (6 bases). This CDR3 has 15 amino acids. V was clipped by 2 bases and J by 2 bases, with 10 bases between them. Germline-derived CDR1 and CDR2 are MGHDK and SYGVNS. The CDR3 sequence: CASSETGITKNIQYF. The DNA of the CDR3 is TGTGCCAGCAGTGAAACAGGGATAACCAAAAACATTCAGTACTTC.

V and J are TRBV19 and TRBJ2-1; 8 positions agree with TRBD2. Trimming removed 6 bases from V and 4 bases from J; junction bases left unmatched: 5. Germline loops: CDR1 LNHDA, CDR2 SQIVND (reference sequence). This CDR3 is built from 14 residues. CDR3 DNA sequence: TGTGCCAGTAGACTCGGGGGGGGGTACAATGAGCAGTTCTTC. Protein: CASRLGGGYNEQFF.

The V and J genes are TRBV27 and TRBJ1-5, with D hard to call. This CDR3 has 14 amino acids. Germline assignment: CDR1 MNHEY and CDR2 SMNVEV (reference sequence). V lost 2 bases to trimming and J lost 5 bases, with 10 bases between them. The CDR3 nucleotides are TGTGCCAGCAGTTTACGACCCGCGGATCAGCCCCAGCATTTT. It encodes CASSLRPADQPQHF.

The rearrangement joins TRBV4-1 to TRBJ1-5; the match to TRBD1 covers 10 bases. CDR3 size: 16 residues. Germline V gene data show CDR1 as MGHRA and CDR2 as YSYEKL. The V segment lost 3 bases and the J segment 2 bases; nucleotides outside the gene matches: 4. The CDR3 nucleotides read TGCGCCAGCAGCCAGCCGGGACAGGGGCGCAATCAGCCCCAGCATTTT. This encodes CASSQPGQGRNQPQHF.

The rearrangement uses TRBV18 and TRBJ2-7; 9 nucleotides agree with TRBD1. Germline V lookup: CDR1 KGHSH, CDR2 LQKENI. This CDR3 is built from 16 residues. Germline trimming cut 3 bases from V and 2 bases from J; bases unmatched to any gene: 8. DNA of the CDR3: TGTGCCAGCTCACCTACCGGGACAGGGATCACCTACGAGCAGTACTTC. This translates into CASSPTGTGITYEQYF. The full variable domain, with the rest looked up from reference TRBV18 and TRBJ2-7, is NAGVMQNPRHLVRRRGQEARLRCSPMKGHSHVYWYRQLPEEGLKFMVYLQKENIIDESGMPKERFSAEFPKEGPSILRIQQVVRGDSAAYFCASSPTGTGITYEQYFGPGTRLTVT.

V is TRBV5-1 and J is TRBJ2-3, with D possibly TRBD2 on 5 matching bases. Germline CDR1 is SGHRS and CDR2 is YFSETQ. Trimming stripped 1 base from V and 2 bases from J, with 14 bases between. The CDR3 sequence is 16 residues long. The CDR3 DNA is TGCGCCAGCAGCTTGCTAGCCGGTCGTCACACAGATACGCAGTATTTT. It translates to CASSLLAGRHTDTQYF.

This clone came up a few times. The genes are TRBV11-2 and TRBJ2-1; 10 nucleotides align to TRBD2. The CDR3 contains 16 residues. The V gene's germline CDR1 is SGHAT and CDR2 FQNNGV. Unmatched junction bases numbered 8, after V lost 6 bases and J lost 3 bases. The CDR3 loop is CASRPSGTSVYNEQFF. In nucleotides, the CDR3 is TGTGCCAGCAGGCCTTCCGGGACTAGCGTCTACAATGAGCAGTTCTTC.

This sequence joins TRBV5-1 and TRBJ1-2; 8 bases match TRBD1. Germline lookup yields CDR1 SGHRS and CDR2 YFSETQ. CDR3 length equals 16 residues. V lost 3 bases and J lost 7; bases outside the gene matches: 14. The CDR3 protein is CASSSLPGQASSGYTF. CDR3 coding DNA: TGCGCCAGCAGCTCCTTACCGGGACAGGCTTCTAGTGGCTACACCTTC.

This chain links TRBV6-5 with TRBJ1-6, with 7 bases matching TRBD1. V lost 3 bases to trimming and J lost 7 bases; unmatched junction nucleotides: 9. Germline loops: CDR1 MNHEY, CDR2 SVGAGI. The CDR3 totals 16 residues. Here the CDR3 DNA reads TGTGCCAGCAGTTATCAAACGACAGGGAACAATTCACCCCTCCACTTT. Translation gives CASSYQTTGNNSPLHF.